Below, one TCR beta chain is given with its context. This sample was taken from a study of blood T cell repertoires in COVID-19. The data were produced by immunoSEQ multiplex PCR, yet TCRdb's version contains in-frame clones alone and is incomplete. The sample includes hundreds of thousands of clones, more than 80% seen only once; the top ten take roughly 1.1%. In assigning cohorts, the study relied on participant-reported clinical history. This receptor was identified in a man aged 30 to 39 who had recovered from COVID-19. Input material: PBMCs or T cells enriched from blood (not recorded which).

CDR3 residues: CASSDRGDRSTDTQYF. CDR3 sequence (DNA): TGTGCCAGCAGCGACCGCGGGGACAGAAGCACAGATACGCAGTATTTT. The genes are TRBV7-6 and TRBJ2-3, with D perhaps TRBD1 (7 bases). The CDR3 has 16 amino acids. CDR1 is SGHVS and CDR2 is FNYEAQ in the germline V gene. V shed 5 bases and J shed 0 bases, with 15 bases lying between them.